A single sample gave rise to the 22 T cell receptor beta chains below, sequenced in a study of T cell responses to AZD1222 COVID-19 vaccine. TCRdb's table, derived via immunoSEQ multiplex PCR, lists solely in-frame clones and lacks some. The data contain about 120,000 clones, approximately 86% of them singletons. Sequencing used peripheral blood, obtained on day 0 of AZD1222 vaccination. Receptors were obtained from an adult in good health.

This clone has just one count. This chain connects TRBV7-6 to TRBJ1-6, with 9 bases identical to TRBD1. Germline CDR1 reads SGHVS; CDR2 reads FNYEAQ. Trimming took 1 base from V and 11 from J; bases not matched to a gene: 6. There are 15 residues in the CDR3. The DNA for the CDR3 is TGTGCCAGCAGCTTAGGGGGACAGGGCGGCCCACCCCTCCACTTT. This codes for CASSLGGQGGPPLHF.

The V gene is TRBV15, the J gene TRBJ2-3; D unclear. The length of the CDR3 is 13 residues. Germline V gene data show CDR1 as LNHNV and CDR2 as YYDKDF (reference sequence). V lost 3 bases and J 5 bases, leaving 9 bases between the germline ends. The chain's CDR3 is CATSSPVIDTQYF. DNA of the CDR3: TGTGCCACCAGCAGCCCTGTGATAGATACGCAGTATTTT.

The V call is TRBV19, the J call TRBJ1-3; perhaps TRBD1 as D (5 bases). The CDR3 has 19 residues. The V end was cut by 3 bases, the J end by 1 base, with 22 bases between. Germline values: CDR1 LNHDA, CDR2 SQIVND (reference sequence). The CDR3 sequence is CASSIARDGRALSGNTIYF. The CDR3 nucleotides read TGTGCCAGTAGTATTGCTAGGGACGGTCGGGCCTTATCTGGAAACACCATATATTTT.

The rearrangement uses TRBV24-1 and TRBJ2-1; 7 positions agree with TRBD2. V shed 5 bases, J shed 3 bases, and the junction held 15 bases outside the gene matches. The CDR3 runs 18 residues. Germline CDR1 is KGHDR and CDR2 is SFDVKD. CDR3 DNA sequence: TGTGCCACCAGTGGAGGTCCGTCTAGCGGCCGACACTACAATGAGCAGTTCTTC. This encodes CATSGGPSSGRHYNEQFF.

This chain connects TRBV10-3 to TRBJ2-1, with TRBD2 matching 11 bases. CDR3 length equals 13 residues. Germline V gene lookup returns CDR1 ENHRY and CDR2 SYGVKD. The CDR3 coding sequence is TGTGGAACTAGCGGGGGCTCCTACAATGAGCAGTTCTTC. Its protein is CGTSGGSYNEQFF.

CDR3 in amino acids: CASSLEPGLAGVEQYF. As DNA, the CDR3 is TGTGCCAGCAGCTTAGAACCCGGACTAGCGGGAGTCGAGCAGTACTTC. The chain couples TRBV7-9 to TRBJ2-7; 13 bases align to TRBD2. The CDR3 totals 16 residues. With 1 base clipped from V and 6 bases from J, the junction kept 6 bases outside the gene matches. Germline V gene data show CDR1 as SEHNR and CDR2 as FQNEAQ (reference sequence).

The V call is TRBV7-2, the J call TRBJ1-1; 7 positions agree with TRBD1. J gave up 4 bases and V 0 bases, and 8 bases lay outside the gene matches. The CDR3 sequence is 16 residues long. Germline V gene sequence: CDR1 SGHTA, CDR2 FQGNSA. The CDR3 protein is CASSLAISQGSTEAFF. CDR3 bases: TGTGCCAGCAGCTTAGCCATATCACAGGGGAGCACTGAAGCTTTCTTT.

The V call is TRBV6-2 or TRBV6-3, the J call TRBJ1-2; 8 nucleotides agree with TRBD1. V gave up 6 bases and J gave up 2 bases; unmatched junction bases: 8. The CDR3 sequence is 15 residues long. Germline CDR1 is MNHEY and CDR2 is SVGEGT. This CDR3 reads CASSTGGGRNYGYTF. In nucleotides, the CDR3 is TGTGCCAGCAGCACAGGGGGTGGCCGAAACTATGGCTACACCTTC.

The CDR3 loop reads CASSLGGGWEKLFF. Here the CDR3 DNA reads TGTGCCAGCAGCTTAGGAGGAGGTTGGGAAAAACTGTTTTTT. The chain combines TRBV7-2 with TRBJ1-4; D unresolved. Trimming shortened V by 1 base and J by 8 bases, and 11 bases separated the two germline ends. Germline CDR1 SGHTA, CDR2 FQGNSA. The CDR3 loop spans 14 amino acids.

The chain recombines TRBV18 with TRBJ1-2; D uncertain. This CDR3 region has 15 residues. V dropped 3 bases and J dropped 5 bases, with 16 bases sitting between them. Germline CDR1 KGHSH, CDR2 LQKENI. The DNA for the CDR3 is TGTGCCAGCTCACCGGAGGGAGCTAGTGCGTATGGCTACACCTTC. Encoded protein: CASSPEGASAYGYTF.

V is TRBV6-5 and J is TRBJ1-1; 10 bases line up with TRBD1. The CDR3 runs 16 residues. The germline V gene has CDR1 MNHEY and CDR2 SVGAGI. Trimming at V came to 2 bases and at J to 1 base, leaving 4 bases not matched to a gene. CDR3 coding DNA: TGTGCCAGCAGTTACGGGACAGGGGTCCCGAACACTGAAGCTTTCTTT. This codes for CASSYGTGVPNTEAFF.

The CDR3 DNA sequence: TGTGCCAGCAGCTCAGGGACAGCCACCTATAATTCACCCCTCCACTTT. Its translation is CASSSGTATYNSPLHF. This chain links TRBV7-6 with TRBJ1-6; 7 bases line up with TRBD1. Per the germline V gene, CDR1 is SGHVS and CDR2 is FNYEAQ. After removal of 4 bases from V and 2 bases from J, the junction contained 5 bases not matched to a gene. This CDR3 has 16 amino acids.

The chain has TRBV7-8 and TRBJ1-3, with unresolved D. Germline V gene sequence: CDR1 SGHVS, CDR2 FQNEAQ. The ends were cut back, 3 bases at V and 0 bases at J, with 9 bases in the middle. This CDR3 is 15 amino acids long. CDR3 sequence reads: CASSFNMFSGNTIYF. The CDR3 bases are TGTGCCAGCAGCTTTAATATGTTCTCTGGAAACACCATATATTTT. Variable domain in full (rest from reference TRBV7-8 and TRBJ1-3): GAGVSQSPRYKVAKRGQDVALRCDPISGHVSLFWYQQALGQGPEFLTYFQNEAQLDKSGLPSDRFFAERPEGSVSTLKIQRTQQEDSAVYLCASSFNMFSGNTIYFGEGSWLTVV.

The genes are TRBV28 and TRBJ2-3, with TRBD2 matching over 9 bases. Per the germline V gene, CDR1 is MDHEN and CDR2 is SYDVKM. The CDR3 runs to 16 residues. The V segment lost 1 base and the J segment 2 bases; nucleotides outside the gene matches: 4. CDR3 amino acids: CASSLSASGDTDTQYF. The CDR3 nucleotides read TGTGCCAGCAGTTTATCGGCTAGCGGGGACACAGATACGCAGTATTTT.

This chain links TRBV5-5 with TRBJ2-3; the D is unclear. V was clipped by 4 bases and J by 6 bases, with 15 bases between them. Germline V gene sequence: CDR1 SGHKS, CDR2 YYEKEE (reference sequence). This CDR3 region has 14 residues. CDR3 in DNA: TGTGCCAGCAGCCGGACGGGCCGGGCCGATACGCAGTATTTT. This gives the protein CASSRTGRADTQYF.

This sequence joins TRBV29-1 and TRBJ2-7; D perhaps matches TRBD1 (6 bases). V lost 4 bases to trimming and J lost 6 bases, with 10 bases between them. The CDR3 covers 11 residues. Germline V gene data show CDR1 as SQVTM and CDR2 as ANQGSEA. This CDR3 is CSVVRGSEQYF. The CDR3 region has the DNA TGCAGCGTTGTCAGGGGTTCCGAGCAGTACTTC.

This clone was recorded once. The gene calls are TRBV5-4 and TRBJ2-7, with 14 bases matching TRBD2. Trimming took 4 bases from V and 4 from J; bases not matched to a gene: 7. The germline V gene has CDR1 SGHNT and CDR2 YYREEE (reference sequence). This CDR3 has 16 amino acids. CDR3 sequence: CASSMTTSGRAYEQYF. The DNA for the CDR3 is TGTGCCAGCAGCATGACGACTAGCGGGAGGGCATACGAGCAGTACTTC.

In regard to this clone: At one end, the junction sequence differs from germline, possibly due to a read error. As DNA, the CDR3 is TGCGCCAGCAGCTTAGAAGGGACAGGCCAAGGGACCCAGTACTTC. Protein: CASSLEGTGQGTQYF. The genes are TRBV5-1 and TRBJ2-5, with TRBD1 matching over 8 bases. Germline CDR1 SGHRS, CDR2 YFSETQ. This CDR3 region has 15 residues.

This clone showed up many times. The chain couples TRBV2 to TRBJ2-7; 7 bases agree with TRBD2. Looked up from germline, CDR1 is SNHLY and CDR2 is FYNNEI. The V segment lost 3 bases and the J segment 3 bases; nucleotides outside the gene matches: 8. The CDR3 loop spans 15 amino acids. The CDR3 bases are TGTGCCAGCAGTGAGATACCGGGAGGTAACTACGAGCAGTACTTC. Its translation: CASSEIPGGNYEQYF.

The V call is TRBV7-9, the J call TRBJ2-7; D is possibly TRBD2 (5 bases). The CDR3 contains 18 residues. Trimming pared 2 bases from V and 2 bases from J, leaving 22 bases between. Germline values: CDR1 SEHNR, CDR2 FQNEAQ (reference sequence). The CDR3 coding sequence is TGTGCCAGCAGCTTAAGTTCCGGAGGATTCTCTAAAGCCTACGAGCAGTACTTC. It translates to CASSLSSGGFSKAYEQYF.

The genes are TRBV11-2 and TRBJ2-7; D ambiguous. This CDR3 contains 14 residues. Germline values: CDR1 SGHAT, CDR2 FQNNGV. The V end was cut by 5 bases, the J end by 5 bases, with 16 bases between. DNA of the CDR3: TGTGCCAGCAGCCTATCGCCCGGGTACCACGAGCAGTACTTC. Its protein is CASSLSPGYHEQYF.

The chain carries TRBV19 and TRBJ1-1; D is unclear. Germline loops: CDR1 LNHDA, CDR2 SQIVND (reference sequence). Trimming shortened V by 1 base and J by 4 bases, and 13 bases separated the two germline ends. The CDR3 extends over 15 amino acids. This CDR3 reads CASSIGPTKGTEAFF. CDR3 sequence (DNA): TGTGCCAGTAGTATAGGGCCGACCAAGGGCACTGAAGCTTTCTTT.